The present T cell receptor (beta chain) was sequenced within a study of blood T cell repertoires in COVID-19. Trimming stripped 0 bases from V and 0 bases from J, with 4 bases between. Germline V CDR1 and CDR2: SGDLS, YYNGEE. This CDR3 region has 14 residues. Sequenced by immunoSEQ multiplex PCR; TCRdb stores in-frame clones only, minus some. The repertoire has about 230,000 clones, 70% to 85% of them found once; the top ten carry about 2.1%. The TCR originated in a man aged 35 to 55 who had recovered from COVID-19. The genes are TRBV9 and TRBJ1-3, with D uncertain. Sequencing input: peripheral blood. The CDR3 spells CASSVDFSGNTIYF. DNA for the CDR3: TGTGCCAGCAGCGTAGACTTCTCTGGAAACACCATATATTTT.